The 19 T cell receptor beta chains below come from one sample, sequenced in a study of cytomegalovirus exposure and HLA in healthy donors (dated by TCRdb to about 2017). Libraries were built with the immunoSEQ multiplex PCR assay. TCRdb carries this immuneACCESS record with in-frame sequences only. Its versions omit some clonotypes, under half of them owing to an unresolved V gene in the studies checked, with the rest unexplained. The sample data list about 64,000 clones, and around nine tenths of these were observed just once. The ten top clones hold around 1.7% of the sample. The sample comprised PBMCs. All receptors derive from a woman under 30 in good health and CMV-seronegative.

The table lists this clone with a count of one. The chain carries TRBV5-1 and TRBJ2-6, with D possibly being TRBD2 (6 bases). CDR1 and CDR2 from the germline V gene are SGHRS and YFSETQ. This CDR3 region has 16 residues. Trimming stripped 5 bases from V and 3 bases from J, with 15 bases between. The CDR3 DNA follows: TGCGCCAGCAGAGGGATCGGGGGAGGTGGGGCCAACGTCCTGACTTTC. Its translation: CASRGIGGGGANVLTF.

The rearrangement uses TRBV28 and TRBJ2-1; possibly TRBD1 for D (5 bases). In germline, CDR1 is MDHEN, CDR2 SYDVKM. There are 13 residues in the CDR3. V was pared by 7 bases and J by 9 bases, with 16 bases between. The CDR3 nucleotides are TGTGCCAGCATGAGACAGCCGCGCGGTGAGCAGTTCTTC. This codes for CASMRQPRGEQFF.

CDR3 residues: CASSDRGSNQPQHF. The CDR3 nucleotides are TGTGCCAGCAGCGACAGGGGTAGCAATCAGCCCCAGCATTTT. The J gene is TRBJ1-5, the V gene TRBV2; 8 bases match TRBD1. This CDR3 contains 14 residues. The V segment lost 6 bases and the J segment 0 bases; nucleotides outside the gene matches: 1. The germline gives CDR1 SNHLY, CDR2 FYNNEI.

The chain is built from TRBV5-1 and TRBJ2-2; D remains ambiguous. The V and J ends lost 0 bases and 2 bases respectively, with 5 bases between them. The CDR3 length is 14 residues. The V gene's germline CDR1 is SGHRS and CDR2 YFSETQ. The CDR3 sequence is CASSLAVNTGELFF. The CDR3 DNA reads as TGCGCCAGCAGCTTGGCGGTAAACACCGGGGAGCTGTTTTTT.

The rearrangement joins TRBV5-1 to TRBJ2-6; 7 nucleotides line up with TRBD1. J gave up 4 bases and V 2 bases, and 12 bases lay outside the gene matches. The CDR3 consists of 18 residues. Germline V gives CDR1 SGHRS, CDR2 YFSETQ. The CDR3: CASSFRRQGIFGANVLTF. CDR3 nucleotides: TGCGCCAGCAGCTTCAGACGACAGGGAATATTCGGGGCCAACGTCCTGACTTTC.

The rearrangement uses TRBV7-2 and TRBJ2-3; no reliable D call. Germline CDR1 is SGHTA and CDR2 is FQGNSA. Between the trimmed V and J ends, which lost 5 bases and 6 bases, there was a span of 9 bases. This CDR3 region has 12 residues. As DNA, the CDR3 is TGTGCCAGCAGCAACGGAGCGGATACGCAGTATTTT. Translating it yields CASSNGADTQYF.

Only one count was recorded for this clone. This sequence joins TRBV5-5 and TRBJ1-2; TRBD1 aligns across 9 bases. The germline CDR1 and CDR2 sequences are SGHKS and YYEKEE (reference sequence). J was trimmed by 2 bases and V by 4 bases; bases with no gene match: 15. The CDR3 has 18 amino acids. Here the CDR3 DNA reads TGTGCCAGCAGCCGACAATCCCCGACAGGGGGTTTGAACTATGGCTACACCTTC. This sequence encodes CASSRQSPTGGLNYGYTF. Based on the CDR3 plus reference TRBV5-5 and TRBJ1-2, the full variable domain is DAGVTQSPTHLIKTRGQQVTLRCSPISGHKSVSWYQQVLGQGPQFIFQYYEKEERGRGNFPDRFSARQFPNYSSELNVNALLLGDSALYLCASSRQSPTGGLNYGYTFGSGTRLTVV.

The J gene is TRBJ2-1, the V gene TRBV9, with 8 nucleotides matching TRBD1. Germline CDR1 and CDR2: SGDLS and YYNGEE. V was pared by 3 bases and J by 2 bases, with 4 bases of the junction left unmatched. There are 15 residues in the CDR3. The CDR3, as DNA: TGTGCCAGCAGCGCGGACAGGGTCGCCTACAATGAGCAGTTCTTC. Translated, it gives CASSADRVAYNEQFF. Looking up the rest from reference TRBV9 and TRBJ2-1 gives the full variable domain: DSGVTQTPKHLITATGQRVTLRCSPRSGDLSVYWYQQSLDQGLQFLIQYYNGEERAKGNILERFSAQQFPDLHSELNLSSLELGDSALYFCASSADRVAYNEQFFGPGTRLTVL.

The DNA of the CDR3 is TGTGCTAGTGGAACGACTAGTGAAGAGACCCAGTACTTC. This gives the protein CASGTTSEETQYF. The gene calls are TRBV12-5 and TRBJ2-5; D is perhaps TRBD2 (6 bases). With 6 bases removed from V and 3 bases from J, the gap between germline ends came to 11 bases. The CDR3 spans 13 residues. Per the germline V gene, CDR1 is LGHNT and CDR2 is FRNRAP.

The chain links TRBV7-2 to TRBJ2-5; D is uncertain. Germline V lookup: CDR1 SGHTA, CDR2 FQGNSA. The CDR3 contains 15 residues. V was shortened by 5 bases and J by 1 base, with 14 bases between the two germline ends. The CDR3, as DNA: TGTGCCAGCAGCCCCCGTCTGGGCAGCCAAGAGACCCAGTACTTC. Its translation: CASSPRLGSQETQYF.

The chain has TRBV27 and TRBJ2-5; 8 positions match TRBD2. The CDR3 runs to 15 residues. The germline V gene has CDR1 MNHEY and CDR2 SMNVEV (reference sequence). Trimming at V came to 1 base and at J to 5 bases, leaving 6 bases not matched to a gene. The CDR3: CASSLLQRETETQYF. DNA for the CDR3: TGTGCCAGCAGTTTATTACAGCGGGAGACGGAGACCCAGTACTTC.

This chain links TRBV5-1 with TRBJ2-5; unclear D gene. Germline CDR1 reads SGHRS; CDR2 reads YFSETQ. CDR3 length equals 14 residues. Trimming left V 3 bases short and J 1 base short, with 10 bases between. This chain's CDR3 is CASSSEILQETQYF. CDR3 DNA: TGCGCCAGCAGCTCGGAGATACTCCAAGAGACCCAGTACTTC.

The chain has TRBV28 and TRBJ1-2; weak D call: TRBD1 (5 bases). Germline CDR1 MDHEN, CDR2 SYDVKM. The V and J ends lost 2 bases and 8 bases respectively, with 15 bases between them. The CDR3 runs 14 residues. CDR3 nucleotides: TGTGCCAGCAGTTTAGGGAGAGGGGCGGGGGGCTACACCTTC. Encoded protein: CASSLGRGAGGYTF.

The V and J genes are TRBV6-1 and TRBJ1-3; D might be TRBD1 (6 bases). The CDR3 covers 17 residues. Trimming took 1 base from V and 1 from J, leaving 14 bases between them. Germline V gene lookup returns CDR1 MNHNS and CDR2 SASEGT. CDR3 protein: CASSEVLGAASGNTIYF. The CDR3 DNA sequence: TGTGCCAGCAGTGAAGTGTTGGGGGCCGCTTCTGGAAACACCATATATTTT.

The chain combines TRBV5-4 with TRBJ2-5, with 10 bases identical to TRBD2. This CDR3 comprises 16 residues. Germline trimming cut 3 bases from V and 1 base from J; bases unmatched to any gene: 6. Germline-derived CDR1 and CDR2 are SGHNT and YYREEE (reference sequence). CDR3: CASSSTGTSAQETQYF. The DNA for the CDR3 is TGTGCCAGCAGCTCAACCGGGACTAGCGCCCAAGAGACCCAGTACTTC.

V gene TRBV9 combines with J gene TRBJ2-3, with 7 bases matching TRBD1. The junction had 9 bases not matched to a gene; V was cut back by 3 bases and J by 2 bases. Per germline, CDR1 SGDLS and CDR2 YYNGEE. This CDR3 is built from 16 residues. The CDR3, as DNA: TGTGCCAGCAGCGCCCTGGGACAGACTACCACAGATACGCAGTATTTT. It encodes CASSALGQTTTDTQYF.

The chain couples TRBV27 to TRBJ2-7; TRBD2 aligns across 7 bases. Germline CDR1 and CDR2: MNHEY and SMNVEV (reference sequence). This CDR3 comprises 13 residues. V was pared by 1 base and J by 4 bases, with 1 base of the junction left unmatched. The CDR3 DNA sequence: TGTGCCAGCAGTTTATTGGGGGGGTACGAGCAGTACTTC. This sequence encodes CASSLLGGYEQYF.

Only a few counts were recorded for this clone. The chain joins TRBV5-1 to TRBJ1-2; 8 positions match TRBD1. V lost 4 bases to trimming and J lost 7 bases; unmatched junction nucleotides: 9. The CDR3 is 14 residues long. CDR1 SGHRS and CDR2 YFSETQ come from the germline V gene. The CDR3 spells CASSASGTGVGYTF. The CDR3 DNA is TGCGCCAGCAGCGCATCCGGGACAGGAGTTGGCTACACCTTC.

The rearrangement joins TRBV19 to TRBJ2-2, with D possibly TRBD2 on 7 matching bases. Trimming cost V 6 bases and J 0 bases, with 11 bases left between them. The CDR3 sequence is 15 residues long. The germline V gene has CDR1 LNHDA and CDR2 SQIVND (reference sequence). Here the CDR3 reads CASRGGLANTGELFF. The CDR3 bases are TGTGCCAGTAGGGGGGGGCTCGCGAACACCGGGGAGCTGTTTTTT.